The present entry profiles one TCR beta chain with its context. Trimming cost V 0 bases and J 5 bases, with 14 bases left between them. The germline V gene encodes CDR1 SGHRS and CDR2 YFSETQ. This CDR3 is built from 15 residues. The sample originates from a study of blood T cell repertoires in COVID-19. Study overall: COVID-19 samples collected from the United States, Italy and Spain covered acute and convalescent phases. In each case, the material was cDNA or gDNA derived from T cells, B-cell-depleted T cells, or PBMCs.

Per the original methods: Amplified reference gene primers provided the basis for estimating nucleated cell counts. Repertoires were generated with immunoSEQ multiplex PCR, while TCRdb's copy carries only in-frame clones and drops some. V, J and clone size were drawn from that table, and D and trimming were deduced from the DNA. Of 200,000 to 300,000 clones in the sample, 75% to 90% were seen once. The sequenced sample was peripheral blood. The chain joins TRBV5-1 to TRBJ2-5, with D unresolved. This clonotype was sampled from a woman aged 40 to 55 with acute or convalescent COVID-19. DNA of the CDR3: TGCGCCAGCAGCTTGGGGCCATCGCTGTGGGAGACCCAGTACTTC. It yields the protein CASSLGPSLWETQYF.